Below, 24 T cell receptor beta chains from the same sample are listed, as sequenced in a study of post-analysis software for immune sequencing data. The study's findings and limits: Patients carried roughly five TRBV segments more frequently than controls did, and TRBV5-6, TRBV5-1 and TRBV20-1 were among them.

No antigen has been identified for these receptors. Prepared TCR beta cDNA libraries contained unique molecular identifiers. TCRdb re-called the PCR reads through MiXCR, storing one row per CDR3 protein. The sample includes about 770,000 distinct CDR3 sequences, under 60% of them seen just once. Sequencing was performed on blood. The receptors stem from a girl between 10 and 17 years old with multiple sclerosis.

The chain employs TRBV4-2 and TRBJ2-3; D might be TRBD1 or TRBD2, each matching 5 bases. The CDR3 runs 17 residues. The ends were cut back, 4 bases at V and 2 bases at J, with 19 bases in the middle. Germline CDR1 and CDR2: LGHNA and YNFKEQ. In nucleotides, the CDR3 is TGTGCCAGCAGCCCAAGGTCCAGGGAAGGGACCACAGATACGCAGTATTTT. Encoded protein: CASSPRSREGTTDTQYF.

This clonotype appeared once. The gene calls are TRBV4-3 and TRBJ1-2; 8 nucleotides line up with TRBD1. Germline V gene sequence: CDR1 LGHNA, CDR2 YSLEER. The length of the CDR3 is 17 residues. The V gene end was trimmed by 1 base and the J gene end by 6 bases; junction bases not matched to a gene: 13. CDR3 protein: CASSQAPPGTGNDGYTF. For the CDR3, the DNA is TGCGCCAGCAGCCAAGCCCCCCCGGGGACAGGAAACGATGGCTACACCTTC.

This clonotype has only a few counts. CDR3 in amino acids: CASSQVPMGGYYGYTF. The DNA of the CDR3 is TGCGCCAGCAGCCAAGTGCCCATGGGGGGGTACTATGGCTACACCTTC. The V and J genes are TRBV4-3 and TRBJ1-2, with D perhaps matching TRBD1 (5 bases). Trimming stripped 1 base from V and 3 bases from J, with 15 bases between. Per germline, CDR1 LGHNA and CDR2 YSLEER. CDR3 size: 16 residues.

This chain links TRBV18 with TRBJ2-5, with D perhaps matching TRBD1 or TRBD2 (5 bases each). V was pared by 6 bases and J by 5 bases, with 19 bases between. CDR3 length equals 15 residues. CDR1 KGHSH and CDR2 LQKENI come from the germline V gene. CDR3: CASSGTGAGGETQYF. As DNA, the CDR3 is TGTGCCAGCTCCGGGACCGGGGCAGGAGGCGAGACCCAGTACTTC.

The chain has TRBV18 and TRBJ2-1; 8 positions agree with TRBD2. The V and J ends lost 0 bases and 1 base, in that order; junction bases with no gene match: 8. This CDR3 is 18 amino acids long. In germline, CDR1 is KGHSH, CDR2 LQKENI. In DNA, the CDR3 is TGTGCCAGCTCACCACCGGGGCGGGAGGCTTCATCCTACAATGAGCAGTTCTTC. This codes for CASSPPGREASSYNEQFF.

The chain joins TRBV12-3 or TRBV12-4 to TRBJ1-2; D not certain. The CDR3 consists of 14 residues. V was trimmed by 6 bases and J by 1 base, leaving 12 bases between them. The CDR3 coding sequence is TGTGCCAGCAGCCCGCCGGAGGTTAACTATGGCTACACCTTC. Its translation: CASSPPEVNYGYTF.

This clonotype has a single count. The chain joins TRBV20-1 to TRBJ2-5; D gene uncertain. CDR1 is DFQATT, CDR2 SNEGSKA, per germline (reference sequence). CDR3 length: 12 residues. V was cut by 0 bases and J by 3 bases, with 5 bases left in between. CDR3 loop: CSAREAEETQYF. CDR3 bases: TGCAGTGCTAGAGAGGCAGAAGAGACCCAGTACTTC.

The chain combines TRBV5-5 with TRBJ2-7; 10 bases are a match to TRBD2. The CDR3 spans 14 residues. Germline-derived CDR1 and CDR2 are SGHKS and YYEKEE (reference sequence). V was clipped by 5 bases and J by 5 bases; unmatched bases: 7. CDR3 sequence reads: CASSPTGLADEQYF. CDR3 DNA sequence: TGTGCCAGCAGTCCGACAGGACTAGCGGACGAGCAGTACTTC.

The chain recombines TRBV5-5 with TRBJ2-1; no reliable D call. There are 15 residues in the CDR3. V was trimmed by 0 bases and J by 6 bases, leaving 13 bases between them. The germline V gene encodes CDR1 SGHKS and CDR2 YYEKEE (reference sequence). The CDR3 region has the DNA TGTGCCAGCAGCTTGGTGTGGGGTCCGGGCAATGAGCAGTTCTTC. It encodes CASSLVWGPGNEQFF.

The rearrangement links TRBV6-1 to TRBJ2-7; D is undetermined. Germline V lookup: CDR1 MNHNS, CDR2 SASEGT. V gave up 4 bases and J gave up 3 bases, with 7 bases separating them. CDR3 length: 12 residues. This CDR3 is CASSAGNYEQYF. Written as DNA, the CDR3 is TGTGCCAGCAGTGCTGGTAACTACGAGCAGTACTTC.

The V and J genes are TRBV29-1 and TRBJ2-3; 14 nucleotides agree with TRBD2. This CDR3 has 16 amino acids. V shed 8 bases, J shed 4 bases, and the junction held 11 bases outside the gene matches. Germline V gene lookup returns CDR1 SQVTM and CDR2 ANQGSEA. CDR3 DNA: TGCAGCATCCCGGGACTAGCGGGAGTAGCAGCAGATACGCAGTATTTT. Protein sequence: CSIPGLAGVAADTQYF.

The rearrangement uses TRBV20-1 and TRBJ1-5, with D unclear. The germline V gene has CDR1 DFQATT and CDR2 SNEGSKA (reference sequence). The CDR3 totals 12 residues. Trimming took 3 bases from V and 7 from J, leaving 10 bases between them. The DNA for the CDR3 is TGCAGTGCTAGTCGCAAAGGGCAGCCCCAGCATTTT. Its protein is CSASRKGQPQHF.

This sequence joins TRBV18 and TRBJ1-2; 7 nucleotides match TRBD1. The germline gives CDR1 KGHSH, CDR2 LQKENI. Trimming took 2 bases from V and 2 from J; bases not matched to a gene: 5. This CDR3 is built from 15 residues. CDR3 amino acids: CASSPNPTGNYGYTF. As DNA, the CDR3 is TGTGCCAGCTCACCAAACCCGACAGGGAACTATGGCTACACCTTC.

This clonotype was seen a handful of times. The chain recombines TRBV6-5 with TRBJ1-2; D may be TRBD1 (5 bases). Germline V gene data show CDR1 as MNHEY and CDR2 as SVGAGI. The CDR3 sequence is 14 residues long. Trimming pared 2 bases from V and 4 bases from J, leaving 11 bases between. The CDR3 region has the DNA TGTGCCAGCAGTTACGCCAGGGAGTCCTATGGCTACACCTTC. This encodes CASSYARESYGYTF.

This clonotype was seen a handful of times. This chain uses TRBV7-8 with TRBJ2-3, with D perhaps being TRBD1 or TRBD2 (5 bases each). Germline V gives CDR1 SGHVS, CDR2 FQNEAQ. The CDR3 spans 15 residues. V lost 1 base to trimming and J lost 2 bases, with 10 bases between them. DNA for the CDR3: TGTGCCAGCAGCTTAGAGATGGGGGACACAGATACGCAGTATTTT. As protein: CASSLEMGDTDTQYF.

The rearrangement joins TRBV7-8 to TRBJ2-3, with 10 nucleotides matching TRBD2. The V gene end was trimmed by 4 bases and the J gene end by 3 bases; junction bases not matched to a gene: 10. The CDR3 covers 17 residues. Germline assignment: CDR1 SGHVS and CDR2 FQNEAQ. The CDR3 spells CASSSELAGTVTDTQYF. CDR3 sequence (DNA): TGTGCCAGCAGCTCCGAACTAGCGGGAACGGTTACAGATACGCAGTATTTT.

The V call is TRBV5-1, the J call TRBJ2-1; weak D call: TRBD2 (5 bases). Per germline, CDR1 SGHRS and CDR2 YFSETQ. The V end was cut by 5 bases, the J end by 8 bases, with 14 bases between. The CDR3 runs 13 residues. CDR3 sequence (DNA): TGCGCCAGCAGGGCCCGGGGAGACGATGAGCAGTTCTTC. It is translated as CASRARGDDEQFF.

The chain recombines TRBV24-1 with TRBJ2-7; unclear D gene. V lost 9 bases, J lost 5 bases, and 10 bases lay in between. Germline V gene sequence: CDR1 KGHDR, CDR2 SFDVKD. This CDR3 is built from 11 residues. CDR3 nucleotides: TGTGCCACCTCGGACCGAGACGAGCAGTACTTC. This sequence encodes CATSDRDEQYF.

The chain employs TRBV6-2 or TRBV6-3 and TRBJ2-5, with D perhaps assigned TRBD1 or TRBD2 (5 bases each). The V and J ends lost 10 bases and 2 bases respectively, with 14 bases between them. This CDR3 spans 13 amino acids. Germline CDR1 is MNHEY and CDR2 is SVGEGT. The CDR3 DNA follows: TGTGCCAACTCTGGGGGTTTACAAGAGACCCAGTACTTC. Its protein is CANSGGLQETQYF.

The V and J genes are TRBV7-8 and TRBJ2-1, with 15 bases that match TRBD2. CDR3 size: 18 residues. Germline V lookup: CDR1 SGHVS, CDR2 FQNEAQ. V dropped 5 bases and J dropped 6; count of bases not matched to a gene: 11. CDR3 nucleotides: TGTGCCAGCAGCCCGCCTGGACTAGCGGGAGGGCCTGGCAATGAGCAGTTCTTC. Its translation is CASSPPGLAGGPGNEQFF.

Here the CDR3 reads CASSRDNPEQYF. The CDR3 bases are TGTGCCAGCAGCCGGGACAACCCAGAGCAGTACTTC. The chain is built from TRBV12-3 or TRBV12-4 and TRBJ2-4; TRBD1 is a possible D gene (6 bases). This CDR3 is built from 12 residues. Trimming removed 6 bases from V and 13 bases from J, with 16 bases in between.

V and J are TRBV4-1 and TRBJ2-5; D is unclear. The CDR3 totals 13 residues. Trimming took 1 base from V and 2 from J, leaving 5 bases between them. CDR1 is MGHRA and CDR2 is YSYEKL in the germline V gene. The CDR3: CASSQGVQETQYF. The CDR3 DNA reads as TGCGCCAGCAGCCAAGGGGTACAAGAGACCCAGTACTTC.

The chain couples TRBV5-1 to TRBJ2-7; 10 nucleotides align to TRBD1. Germline CDR1 SGHRS, CDR2 YFSETQ. The CDR3 totals 15 residues. With 3 bases clipped from V and 2 bases from J, the junction kept 5 bases outside the gene matches. CDR3: CASSSGTGVAYEQYF. The CDR3 region has the DNA TGCGCCAGCAGCTCCGGGACAGGGGTCGCCTACGAGCAGTACTTC.

This CDR3 reads CASSSSIAEYSYEQYF. For the CDR3, the DNA is TGTGCCAGCAGCTCGTCTATAGCGGAGTATTCATACGAGCAGTACTTC. V is TRBV7-8 and J is TRBJ2-5, with TRBD2 as a possible D gene (6 bases). The J call is uncertain, as TRBJ2-7 better fits the DNA end. The CDR3 loop spans 16 amino acids. Germline CDR1 and CDR2: SGHVS and FQNEAQ.